This is a list of T cell receptor beta chains from one sample in a study of identical twins. In TCRdb, the 5' RACE reads were re-called with MiXCR into one record per CDR3 protein. Of some 600,000 distinct CDR3 sequences detected, about 7.1% appear once; the ten largest clones hold roughly 1.5%. This same sample was also part of a study on yellow fever vaccine responses in identical twins.

Sequenced material: PBMCs. These receptors came from a woman between 18 and 29 years old in good health. Each CDR3 is given with its conserved first and last residue. D genes are given only for firm matches. Clone sizes are given selectively: once, few, many, or a class where the clone is expanded.

d_gene	v_gene	abundance	j_gene	CDR3aa	CDR3nt
-	TRBV6-1	few	TRBJ1-1	CASSTEATGSGEAFF	TGTGCCAGCAGCACAGAGGCAACGGGGTCCGGTGAAGCTTTCTTT
TRBD2	TRBV12-3/TRBV12-4	many	TRBJ2-1	CASRQLAGSSYNEQFF	TGTGCCAGCAGGCAACTAGCGGGCAGCTCCTACAATGAGCAGTTCTTC
TRBD1	TRBV18	-	TRBJ2-1	CASSPFYRDRGSEQFF	TGTGCCAGCTCACCTTTCTACCGGGACAGGGGTAGTGAGCAGTTCTTC
-	TRBV28	-	TRBJ2-3	CASGSQGGPLTDTQYF	TGTGCCAGCGGATCCCAGGGTGGGCCTCTCACAGATACGCAGTATTTT
TRBD2	TRBV7-8	many	TRBJ2-1	CASSFRSASGIEGNEQFF	TGTGCCAGCAGCTTCAGGTCGGCTAGCGGGATCGAGGGCAATGAGCAGTTCTTC
-	TRBV5-1	few	TRBJ2-3	CASSLTAPPGDTQYF	TGCGCCAGCAGCTTGACGGCACCCCCGGGAGATACGCAGTATTTT
TRBD1	TRBV12-3/TRBV12-4	many	TRBJ1-2	CASSPRTGRRGYTF	TGTGCCAGCAGTCCGCGGACAGGGCGACGTGGCTACACCTTC
TRBD2	TRBV5-1	few	TRBJ2-3	CASSLGLAGVSFTDTQYF	TGCGCCAGCAGCTTGGGACTAGCGGGAGTCTCATTCACAGATACGCAGTATTTT
TRBD1	TRBV4-1	many	TRBJ1-1	CASSQGTGGRNTEAFF	TGCGCCAGCAGCCAAGGGACAGGAGGCAGGAACACTGAAGCTTTCTTT
TRBD1	TRBV5-4	-	TRBJ1-3	CASSDGQGTFSGNTIYF	TGTGCCAGCAGCGACGGACAGGGAACTTTCTCTGGAAACACCATATATTTT
-	TRBV7-9	many	TRBJ2-7	CASSLVGAPYEQYF	TGTGCCAGCAGCTTAGTCGGGGCCCCCTACGAGCAGTACTTC
TRBD2	TRBV20-1	-	TRBJ2-1	CSVPLGGSSLNNEQFF	TGCAGTGTTCCCTTGGGGGGGAGCAGCTTAAACAATGAGCAGTTCTTC
-	TRBV7-9	-	TRBJ2-2	CALKGQGIAGELFF	TGTGCCTTGAAAGGCCAGGGGATCGCCGGGGAGCTGTTTTTT
-	TRBV14	-	TRBJ2-3	CASSQAGARTDTQYF	TGTGCCAGCAGCCAAGCGGGGGCTCGCACAGATACGCAGTATTTT
-	TRBV3-1	few	TRBJ2-1	CASSQVGQGYNEQFF	TGTGCCAGCAGCCAAGTGGGCCAGGGCTACAATGAGCAGTTCTTC
-	TRBV15	few	TRBJ1-5	CATSTKVHSNQPQHF	TGTGCCACCAGCACCAAGGTCCATAGCAATCAGCCCCAGCATTTT
-	TRBV3-1	many	TRBJ1-6	CASSQGGALHF	TGTGCCAGCAGCCAAGGCGGAGCCCTCCACTTT
TRBD2	TRBV20-1	few	TRBJ2-7	CSAREREGLSYEQYF	TGCAGTGCTAGGGAGCGGGAGGGCCTCTCCTACGAGCAGTACTTC
TRBD2	TRBV20-1	few	TRBJ2-1	CSARGLAEDYNEQFF	TGCAGTGCAAGAGGACTAGCGGAGGACTACAATGAGCAGTTCTTC
-	TRBV27	-	TRBJ1-1	CASSFGVDTEAFF	TGTGCCAGCAGTTTTGGGGTCGACACTGAAGCTTTCTTT
TRBD1	TRBV4-1	many	TRBJ2-1	CASSQDPGTGFNEQFF	TGCGCCAGCAGCCAAGATCCGGGGACAGGGTTCAATGAGCAGTTCTTC
-	TRBV2	many	TRBJ2-1	CASSEAEGNYNEQFF	TGTGCCAGCAGTGAAGCAGAGGGTAACTACAATGAGCAGTTCTTC
TRBD1	TRBV20-1	many	TRBJ1-1	CSARDRGFRKLNTEAFF	TGCAGTGCGCGGGACAGGGGGTTTCGGAAGTTGAACACTGAAGCTTTCTTT
-	TRBV28	many	TRBJ2-1	CASSFPRGGVHNEQFF	TGTGCCAGCAGTTTTCCTAGGGGGGGAGTCCACAATGAGCAGTTCTTC
TRBD2	TRBV12-3/TRBV12-4	few	TRBJ2-7	CASSSEDPAGTSSLYEQYF	TGTGCCAGCAGTTCCGAGGACCCTGCCGGGACTAGTTCCTTGTACGAGCAGTACTTC
TRBD1	TRBV6-1	-	TRBJ1-2	CASSATRDRLTHGYTF	TGTGCCAGCAGTGCAACCCGGGACAGACTCACCCATGGCTACACCTTC
-	TRBV27	-	TRBJ2-1	CASSRRGRPVLEQFF	TGTGCCAGCAGCCGAAGGGGCCGACCGGTACTAGAGCAGTTCTTC
-	TRBV5-1	few	TRBJ2-7	CARSSHLVTSYEQYF	TGCGCCAGATCATCGCACCTGGTTACCTCCTACGAGCAGTACTTC
TRBD2	TRBV20-1	many	TRBJ2-1	CSANGLAANEQFF	TGCAGTGCCAACGGACTAGCGGCCAATGAGCAGTTCTTC
-	TRBV5-5	many	TRBJ2-1	CASSLDPLREQFF	TGTGCCAGCAGCCTGGACCCGTTAAGGGAGCAGTTCTTC
TRBD2	TRBV24-1	once	TRBJ2-3	CATRAGGGGDTQYF	TGTGCCACCAGAGCGGGGGGCGGGGGAGATACGCAGTATTTT
-	TRBV5-1	many	TRBJ1-2	CASSPPQQGFGYTF	TGCGCCAGCAGCCCGCCTCAACAGGGCTTTGGCTACACCTTC
TRBD2	TRBV20-1	-	TRBJ2-1	CSARARTSGFSPYEQFF	TGCAGTGCTAGAGCTAGGACTAGCGGGTTTTCCCCCTATGAGCAGTTCTTC
-	TRBV5-1	few	TRBJ1-1	CASRGWEKNTEAFF	TGCGCCAGCAGGGGTTGGGAAAAGAACACTGAAGCTTTCTTT
TRBD2	TRBV20-1	few	TRBJ2-1	CEQRTSGNEQFF	TGCGAACAACGGACTAGCGGGAATGAGCAGTTCTTC
-	TRBV10-3	few	TRBJ1-1	CASGPANTEAFF	TGTGCCTCGGGACCAGCGAACACTGAAGCTTTCTTT